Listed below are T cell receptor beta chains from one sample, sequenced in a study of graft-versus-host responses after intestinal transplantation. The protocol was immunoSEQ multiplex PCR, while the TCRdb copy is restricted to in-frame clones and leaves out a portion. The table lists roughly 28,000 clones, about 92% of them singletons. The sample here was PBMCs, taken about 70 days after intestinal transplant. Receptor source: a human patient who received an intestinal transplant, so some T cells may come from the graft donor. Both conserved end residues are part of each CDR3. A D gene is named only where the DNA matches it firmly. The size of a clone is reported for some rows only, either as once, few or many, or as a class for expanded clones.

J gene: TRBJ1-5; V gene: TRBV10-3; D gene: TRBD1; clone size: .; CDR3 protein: CAIQGDSINQPQHF; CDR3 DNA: TGTGCCATCCAGGGGGACAGCATCAATCAGCCCCAGCATTTT
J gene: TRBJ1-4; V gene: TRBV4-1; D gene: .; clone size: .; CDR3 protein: CASREEVMNEKLFF; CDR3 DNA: TGCGCCAGCAGGGAAGAGGTAATGAATGAAAAACTGTTTTTT
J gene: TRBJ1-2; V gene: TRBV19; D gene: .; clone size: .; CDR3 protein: CASSISGDYGYTF; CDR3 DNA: TGTGCCAGTAGTATTTCAGGGGACTATGGCTACACCTTC
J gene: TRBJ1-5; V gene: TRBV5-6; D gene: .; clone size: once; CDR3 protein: CASSLGKNQPQHF; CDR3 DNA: TGTGCCAGCAGCTTGGGCAAAAATCAGCCCCAGCATTTT
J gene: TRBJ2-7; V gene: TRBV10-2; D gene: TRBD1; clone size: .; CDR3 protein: CASREHGAGGEVGYEQYF; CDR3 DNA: TGCGCCAGCAGGGAGCACGGGGCAGGGGGCGAAGTGGGTTACGAGCAGTACTTC
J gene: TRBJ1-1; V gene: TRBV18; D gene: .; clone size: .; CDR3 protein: CASSPGVDTEAFF; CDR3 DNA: TGTGCCAGCTCACCAGGGGTTGACACTGAAGCTTTCTTT
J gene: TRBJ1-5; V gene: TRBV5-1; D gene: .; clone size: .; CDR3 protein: CASSLDSSNQPQHF; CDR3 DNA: TGCGCCAGCAGCCTGGACAGTAGCAATCAGCCCCAGCATTTT
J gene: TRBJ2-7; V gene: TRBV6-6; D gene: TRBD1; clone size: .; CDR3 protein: CASSYSGTAYEQYF; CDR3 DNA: TGTGCCAGCAGTTACTCGGGGACAGCGTACGAGCAGTACTTC
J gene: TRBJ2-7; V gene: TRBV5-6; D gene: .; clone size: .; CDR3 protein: CASSLALTPGSYEQYF; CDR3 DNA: TGTGCCAGCAGCTTGGCCTTAACACCCGGATCCTACGAGCAGTACTTC
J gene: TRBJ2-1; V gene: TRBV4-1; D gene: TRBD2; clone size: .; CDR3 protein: CASSRGLAGPSRGEQFF; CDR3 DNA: TGCGCCAGCAGCCGCGGACTAGCGGGGCCTTCTCGGGGTGAGCAGTTCTTC
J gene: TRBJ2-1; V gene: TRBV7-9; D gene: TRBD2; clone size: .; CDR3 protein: CASSLAGLAGSGNEQFF; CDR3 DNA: TGTGCCAGCAGCTTAGCGGGACTAGCGGGGTCCGGCAATGAGCAGTTCTTC
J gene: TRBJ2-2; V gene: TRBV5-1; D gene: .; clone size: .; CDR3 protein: CASSWRELFF; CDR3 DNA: TGCGCCAGCAGCTGGAGGGAGCTGTTTTTT
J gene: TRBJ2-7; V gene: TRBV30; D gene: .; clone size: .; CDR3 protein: CAWSGSAFNEQYF; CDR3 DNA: TGTGCCTGGAGTGGCTCAGCGTTTAACGAGCAGTACTTC
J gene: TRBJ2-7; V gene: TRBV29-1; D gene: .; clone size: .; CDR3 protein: CSVEGDSYEQYF; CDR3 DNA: TGCAGCGTTGAAGGTGACAGCTACGAGCAGTACTTC
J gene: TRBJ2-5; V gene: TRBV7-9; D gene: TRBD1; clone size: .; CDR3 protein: CASSPGQGTQYF; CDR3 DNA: TGTGCCAGCAGCCCAGGACAGGGGACCCAGTACTTC
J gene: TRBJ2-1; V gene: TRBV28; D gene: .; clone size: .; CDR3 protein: CASSLAPHSSYNEQFF; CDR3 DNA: TGTGCCAGCAGTTTGGCCCCACACAGCTCCTACAATGAGCAGTTCTTC
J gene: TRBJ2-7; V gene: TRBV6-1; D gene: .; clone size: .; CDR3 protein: CASSEGRNFYEQYF; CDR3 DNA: TGTGCCAGCAGTGAAGGACGGAACTTTTACGAGCAGTACTTC
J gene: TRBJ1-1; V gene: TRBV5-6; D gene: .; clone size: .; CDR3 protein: CASSLNTRTFF; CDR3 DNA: TGTGCCAGCAGCTTGAACACGAGGACTTTCTTT
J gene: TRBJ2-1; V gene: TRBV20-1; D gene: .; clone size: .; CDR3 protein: CSPRGNEQFF; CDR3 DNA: TGCAGTCCTCGAGGTAATGAGCAGTTCTTC
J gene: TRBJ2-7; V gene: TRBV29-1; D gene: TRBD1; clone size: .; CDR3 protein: CSVGQGRHEQYF; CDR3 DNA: TGCAGCGTTGGACAGGGTAGGCACGAGCAGTACTTC
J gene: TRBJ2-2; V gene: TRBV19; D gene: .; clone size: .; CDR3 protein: CASRDDNTGELFF; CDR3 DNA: TGTGCCAGTAGGGACGACAACACCGGGGAGCTGTTTTTT
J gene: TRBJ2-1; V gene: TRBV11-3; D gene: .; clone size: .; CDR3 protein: CASSFRGRGRNNEQFF; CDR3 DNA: TGTGCCAGCAGCTTTAGGGGGAGGGGGCGCAACAATGAGCAGTTCTTC
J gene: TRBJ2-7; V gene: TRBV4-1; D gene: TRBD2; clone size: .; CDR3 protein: CASSQGGGLDEQYF; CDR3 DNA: TGCGCCAGCAGCCAGGGGGGGGGTTTGGACGAGCAGTACTTC
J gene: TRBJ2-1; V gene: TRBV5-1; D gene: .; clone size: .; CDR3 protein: CASTGENEQFF; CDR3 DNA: TGCGCCAGCACCGGGGAGAATGAGCAGTTCTTC
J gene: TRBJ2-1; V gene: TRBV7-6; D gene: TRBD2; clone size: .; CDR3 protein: CASSFPTSGSSYNEQFF; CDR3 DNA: TGTGCCAGCAGCTTCCCCACTAGCGGGAGCTCCTACAATGAGCAGTTCTTC
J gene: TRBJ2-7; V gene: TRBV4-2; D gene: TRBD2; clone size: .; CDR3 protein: CASSQGSQIGGTSVFEQYF; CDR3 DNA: TGTGCCAGCAGCCAAGGTTCGCAAATCGGTGGGACTAGCGTTTTCGAGCAGTACTTC
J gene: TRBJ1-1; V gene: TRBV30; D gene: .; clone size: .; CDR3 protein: CAGQPGTTEAFF; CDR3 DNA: TGTGCCGGGCAGCCTGGGACCACTGAAGCTTTCTTT
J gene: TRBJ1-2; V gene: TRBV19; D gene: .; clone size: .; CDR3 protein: CASSPFGYGYTF; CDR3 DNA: TGTGCCAGTAGTCCCTTCGGGTATGGCTACACCTTC
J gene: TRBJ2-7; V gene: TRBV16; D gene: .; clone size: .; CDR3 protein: CASSWGGGTDSYEQYF; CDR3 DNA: TGTGCCAGCAGCTGGGGCGGCGGGACCGACTCCTACGAGCAGTACTTC
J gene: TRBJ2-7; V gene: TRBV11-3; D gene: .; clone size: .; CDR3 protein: CASSLAPDISYEQYF; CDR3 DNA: TGTGCCAGCAGCTTAGCCCCTGACATTTCCTACGAGCAGTACTTC
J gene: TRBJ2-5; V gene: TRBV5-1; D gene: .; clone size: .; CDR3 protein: CASSRLWVLETQYF; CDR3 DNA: TGCGCCAGCAGCAGGTTGTGGGTTTTGGAGACCCAGTACTTC
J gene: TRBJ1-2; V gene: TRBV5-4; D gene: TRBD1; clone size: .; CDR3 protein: CASSSGTAYGYTF; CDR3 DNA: TGTGCCAGCAGCTCTGGGACAGCTTATGGCTACACCTTC
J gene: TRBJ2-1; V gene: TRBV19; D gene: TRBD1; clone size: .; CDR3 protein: CASSIGAGTGAYNEQFF; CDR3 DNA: TGTGCCAGTAGTATAGGCGCGGGGACAGGGGCCTACAATGAGCAGTTCTTC
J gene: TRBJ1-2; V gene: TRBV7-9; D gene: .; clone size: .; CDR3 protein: CASSSGWDGYTF; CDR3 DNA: TGTGCCAGCAGCTCCGGCTGGGATGGCTACACCTTC
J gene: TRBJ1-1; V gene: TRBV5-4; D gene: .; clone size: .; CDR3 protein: CASSFFADTEAFF; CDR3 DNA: TGTGCCAGCAGCTTCTTTGCAGACACTGAAGCTTTCTTT
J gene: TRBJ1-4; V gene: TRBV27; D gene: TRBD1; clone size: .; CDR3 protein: CASTTTGLNEKLFF; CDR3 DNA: TGTGCCAGCACCACGACAGGGTTAAATGAAAAACTGTTTTTT
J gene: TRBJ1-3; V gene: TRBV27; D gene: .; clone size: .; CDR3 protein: CASSPRDGGSGNTIYF; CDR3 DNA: TGTGCCAGCAGTCCCCGAGATGGGGGAAGTGGAAACACCATATATTTT
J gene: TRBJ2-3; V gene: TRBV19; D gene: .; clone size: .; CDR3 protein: CASTVGYTDTQYF; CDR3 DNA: TGTGCCAGTACCGTGGGGTACACAGATACGCAGTATTTT
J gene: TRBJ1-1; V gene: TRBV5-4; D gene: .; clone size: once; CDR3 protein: CASSFGWGNTEAFF; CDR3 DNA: TGTGCCAGCAGCTTCGGGTGGGGCAACACTGAAGCTTTCTTT